This T cell receptor beta chain derives from a study of cytomegalovirus exposure and HLA in healthy donors. Study-level findings and limits: TCR beta sequences reportedly predicted most subjects' HLA-A and HLA-B alleles accurately. Association of a missense DCLRE1C variant with TCR beta V- and J-gene trimming was reported in a later analysis.

The PCR used 60 Vbeta and 13 Jbeta primers. Measured with immunoSEQ multiplex PCR; TCRdb has only the in-frame clones, and not every one. The profile covers about 190,000 clones, with 75% to 90% appearing a single time and less than 0.35% taken by the ten largest. Germline assignment: CDR1 SGHRS and CDR2 YFSETQ. V gave up 5 bases and J gave up 3 bases, with 15 bases separating them. This CDR3 comprises 14 residues. With regard to this clone: The antigen is undetermined.

The material sequenced was PBMCs. The receptor was derived from a woman in her thirties in good health and CMV-seronegative. The V and J genes are TRBV5-1 and TRBJ2-7; tentatively, D is TRBD1 (6 bases). The CDR3, as DNA: TGCGCCAGCAGATATTCGACAGGCGACTACGAGCAGTACTTC. This codes for CASRYSTGDYEQYF.